This TCR beta chain emerged from a study of PD-1 blockade in classical Hodgkin lymphoma (dated by TCRdb to 2018 to 2021). As for the study more broadly: Nivolumab dosing was 3 mg/kg intravenously every 2 weeks, continuing until either disease progression or unacceptable toxicity. A peripheral blood immune signature of response to PD-1 blockade in classical Hodgkin lymphoma was defined using TCR beta sequencing and CyTOF.

The time point label for this specimen denotes: cycle 4 day 1 (C4D1), after six to seven weeks of nivolumab. Every trial patient had relapsed after autologous stem cell transplantation, and cohorts A, B and C differed in prior brentuximab vedotin exposure. The trial cohort included 55 to 65 patients with relapsed/refractory classical Hodgkin lymphoma, and each patient had a best overall response of complete response, partial response or progressive disease. In the multi-cohort phase II CheckMate 205 trial, trial patients received single-agent nivolumab. An independent review committee assessed best overall response using the 2007 International Working Group response criteria. Trial PBMCs were collected just before the start of nivolumab (C1D1) and during therapy at cycle 2 day 1 and cycle 4 day 1. After peripheral blood was drawn into 8 mL Vacutainer Cell Preparation Tubes, PBMCs were isolated by centrifugation and then cryopreserved.

This clone was detected only once. No antigen is known for it. Qualities for individual bases were not recorded, and no much larger clone is one base off. Genomic DNA was extracted with the Qiagen DNeasy kit from unsorted PBMCs and from negatively selected CD4+ and CD8+ fractions. TCR beta CDR3 regions were subjected to amplification by immunoSEQ multiplex PCR with primers that anneal to V and J segments. A synthetic immune receptor repertoire was used to minimize amplification bias, and any remaining bias was removed computationally after sequencing. On the study's bioinformatics: Repertoire diversity was quantified as the Shannon entropy index using custom Python scripts. Unsorted, CD4+ and CD8+ repertoires were analyzed separately, except for combined analyses in which CD4+ and CD8+ sequences were merged in silico. A clone counted as expanded when the clone's frequency after treatment rose at least 2-fold relative to C1D1, and clones undetected at baseline were given a pseudocount of 0.5. Clones with 0 or 1 copy at C1D1 were defined as singleton clones, while clones with 2 or more copies were defined as non-singleton clones. Clones expanded in unsorted samples were labelled as CD4+, CD8+ or unknown by matching protein sequences in sorted samples from the same patient. Wilcoxon tests were applied to paired samples to test diversity changes from C1D1 to C4D1. In TCRdb, the immuneACCESS table is reduced to in-frame sequences with V and J assigned. These tables do not hold every clone; where another copy was compared, an unresolved V gene accounts for under half, and the others remain unexplained. The V and J calls and clone size are taken from that table; D and trimming were inferred from the DNA. The sample includes tens of thousands of clones, with about 76% observed a single time. Clones ranked in the top ten supply roughly 12% of the sample.

Overall study outcomes, separate from this receptor: CD4+ but not CD8+ TCR diversity rose significantly by C4D1 (p=0.0027 vs p=0.16), most apparent in complete responders (p=0.02). The study was limited to a single clinical trial cohort, and causes of repertoire differences, possibly disease activity or prior therapy, remained undefined. Baseline TCR diversity was reported to be lower in newly diagnosed patients than in healthy donors, and even lower in relapsed/refractory patients. Among trial patients, those achieving complete response had baseline diversity similar to that of newly diagnosed patients, while diversity was significantly lower in partial responders and progressors. Lower diversity was seen in patients whose nivolumab began less than 1 year after ASCT, and these patients were left out of later analyses so that immune reconstitution would not confound the results.

From the cysteine up to the phenylalanine, the CDR3 has a length of 14 residues. Only the CDR3 portion is preserved as DNA: 42 bases, with reading frame beginning at the first base. The junction shows trimming of 2 bases on V and 3 bases on J, plus 8 bases between the germline ends. According to the germline V gene, CDR1 reads MDHEN and CDR2 reads SYDVKM. Rearrangement joined TRBV28 to TRBJ1-5; no D gene is confidently identified. Sample: peripheral blood mononuclear cells (PBMCs), taken before the fourth cycle of nivolumab. The origin of this receptor is a human donor with classical Hodgkin lymphoma. The nucleotide sequence is given as TGTGCCAGCAGTTTACAGAGTTACAATCAGCCCCAGCATTTT. Translated, this gives CASSLQSYNQPQHF. Full variable domain (CDR3 extended with the reference TRBV28 and TRBJ1-5 proteins): DVKVTQSSRYLVKRTGEKVFLECVQDMDHENMFWYRQDPGLGLRLIYFSYDVKMKEKGDIPEGYSVSREKKERFSLILESASTNQTSMYLCASSLQSYNQPQHFGDGTRLSIL.